This T cell receptor (beta chain) is drawn from a study of cytomegalovirus exposure and HLA in healthy donors. Background on the study: Earlier findings included 90 million to 120 million unique TCR beta sequences obtained from 150 million to 200 million T cells.

General study points: Several V segments, TRBV6-2 and TRBV6-3 among them, could not be told apart and were dropped. When analyzed later, a missense DCLRE1C variant was found to be linked to TCR beta V- and J-gene trimming. Most sequenced TCRs were rare (though some public TCRs occurred in many donors).

The CDR3 is 14 residues long. The germline V gene encodes CDR1 MNHEY and CDR2 SVGAGI. The trim removed 6 bases at V and 4 bases at J, leaving 6 bases unmatched. Points on this clone: Its target is not known.

The PCR made use of 60 Vbeta and 13 Jbeta primers. Assay: immunoSEQ multiplex PCR; the TCRdb copy retains only in-frame clones and omits some. This sample has roughly 200,000 clones, with 82% found just once. V usage is TRBV6-5 and J usage is TRBJ1-1, with 9 bases aligning to TRBD1. Sequenced input: PBMCs. The source is a woman aged 40 to 50 in good health and CMV-seronegative. The CDR3 region is CASRQGARGTEAFF. The CDR3 DNA sequence: TGTGCCAGCAGACAGGGGGCTAGGGGCACTGAAGCTTTCTTT.